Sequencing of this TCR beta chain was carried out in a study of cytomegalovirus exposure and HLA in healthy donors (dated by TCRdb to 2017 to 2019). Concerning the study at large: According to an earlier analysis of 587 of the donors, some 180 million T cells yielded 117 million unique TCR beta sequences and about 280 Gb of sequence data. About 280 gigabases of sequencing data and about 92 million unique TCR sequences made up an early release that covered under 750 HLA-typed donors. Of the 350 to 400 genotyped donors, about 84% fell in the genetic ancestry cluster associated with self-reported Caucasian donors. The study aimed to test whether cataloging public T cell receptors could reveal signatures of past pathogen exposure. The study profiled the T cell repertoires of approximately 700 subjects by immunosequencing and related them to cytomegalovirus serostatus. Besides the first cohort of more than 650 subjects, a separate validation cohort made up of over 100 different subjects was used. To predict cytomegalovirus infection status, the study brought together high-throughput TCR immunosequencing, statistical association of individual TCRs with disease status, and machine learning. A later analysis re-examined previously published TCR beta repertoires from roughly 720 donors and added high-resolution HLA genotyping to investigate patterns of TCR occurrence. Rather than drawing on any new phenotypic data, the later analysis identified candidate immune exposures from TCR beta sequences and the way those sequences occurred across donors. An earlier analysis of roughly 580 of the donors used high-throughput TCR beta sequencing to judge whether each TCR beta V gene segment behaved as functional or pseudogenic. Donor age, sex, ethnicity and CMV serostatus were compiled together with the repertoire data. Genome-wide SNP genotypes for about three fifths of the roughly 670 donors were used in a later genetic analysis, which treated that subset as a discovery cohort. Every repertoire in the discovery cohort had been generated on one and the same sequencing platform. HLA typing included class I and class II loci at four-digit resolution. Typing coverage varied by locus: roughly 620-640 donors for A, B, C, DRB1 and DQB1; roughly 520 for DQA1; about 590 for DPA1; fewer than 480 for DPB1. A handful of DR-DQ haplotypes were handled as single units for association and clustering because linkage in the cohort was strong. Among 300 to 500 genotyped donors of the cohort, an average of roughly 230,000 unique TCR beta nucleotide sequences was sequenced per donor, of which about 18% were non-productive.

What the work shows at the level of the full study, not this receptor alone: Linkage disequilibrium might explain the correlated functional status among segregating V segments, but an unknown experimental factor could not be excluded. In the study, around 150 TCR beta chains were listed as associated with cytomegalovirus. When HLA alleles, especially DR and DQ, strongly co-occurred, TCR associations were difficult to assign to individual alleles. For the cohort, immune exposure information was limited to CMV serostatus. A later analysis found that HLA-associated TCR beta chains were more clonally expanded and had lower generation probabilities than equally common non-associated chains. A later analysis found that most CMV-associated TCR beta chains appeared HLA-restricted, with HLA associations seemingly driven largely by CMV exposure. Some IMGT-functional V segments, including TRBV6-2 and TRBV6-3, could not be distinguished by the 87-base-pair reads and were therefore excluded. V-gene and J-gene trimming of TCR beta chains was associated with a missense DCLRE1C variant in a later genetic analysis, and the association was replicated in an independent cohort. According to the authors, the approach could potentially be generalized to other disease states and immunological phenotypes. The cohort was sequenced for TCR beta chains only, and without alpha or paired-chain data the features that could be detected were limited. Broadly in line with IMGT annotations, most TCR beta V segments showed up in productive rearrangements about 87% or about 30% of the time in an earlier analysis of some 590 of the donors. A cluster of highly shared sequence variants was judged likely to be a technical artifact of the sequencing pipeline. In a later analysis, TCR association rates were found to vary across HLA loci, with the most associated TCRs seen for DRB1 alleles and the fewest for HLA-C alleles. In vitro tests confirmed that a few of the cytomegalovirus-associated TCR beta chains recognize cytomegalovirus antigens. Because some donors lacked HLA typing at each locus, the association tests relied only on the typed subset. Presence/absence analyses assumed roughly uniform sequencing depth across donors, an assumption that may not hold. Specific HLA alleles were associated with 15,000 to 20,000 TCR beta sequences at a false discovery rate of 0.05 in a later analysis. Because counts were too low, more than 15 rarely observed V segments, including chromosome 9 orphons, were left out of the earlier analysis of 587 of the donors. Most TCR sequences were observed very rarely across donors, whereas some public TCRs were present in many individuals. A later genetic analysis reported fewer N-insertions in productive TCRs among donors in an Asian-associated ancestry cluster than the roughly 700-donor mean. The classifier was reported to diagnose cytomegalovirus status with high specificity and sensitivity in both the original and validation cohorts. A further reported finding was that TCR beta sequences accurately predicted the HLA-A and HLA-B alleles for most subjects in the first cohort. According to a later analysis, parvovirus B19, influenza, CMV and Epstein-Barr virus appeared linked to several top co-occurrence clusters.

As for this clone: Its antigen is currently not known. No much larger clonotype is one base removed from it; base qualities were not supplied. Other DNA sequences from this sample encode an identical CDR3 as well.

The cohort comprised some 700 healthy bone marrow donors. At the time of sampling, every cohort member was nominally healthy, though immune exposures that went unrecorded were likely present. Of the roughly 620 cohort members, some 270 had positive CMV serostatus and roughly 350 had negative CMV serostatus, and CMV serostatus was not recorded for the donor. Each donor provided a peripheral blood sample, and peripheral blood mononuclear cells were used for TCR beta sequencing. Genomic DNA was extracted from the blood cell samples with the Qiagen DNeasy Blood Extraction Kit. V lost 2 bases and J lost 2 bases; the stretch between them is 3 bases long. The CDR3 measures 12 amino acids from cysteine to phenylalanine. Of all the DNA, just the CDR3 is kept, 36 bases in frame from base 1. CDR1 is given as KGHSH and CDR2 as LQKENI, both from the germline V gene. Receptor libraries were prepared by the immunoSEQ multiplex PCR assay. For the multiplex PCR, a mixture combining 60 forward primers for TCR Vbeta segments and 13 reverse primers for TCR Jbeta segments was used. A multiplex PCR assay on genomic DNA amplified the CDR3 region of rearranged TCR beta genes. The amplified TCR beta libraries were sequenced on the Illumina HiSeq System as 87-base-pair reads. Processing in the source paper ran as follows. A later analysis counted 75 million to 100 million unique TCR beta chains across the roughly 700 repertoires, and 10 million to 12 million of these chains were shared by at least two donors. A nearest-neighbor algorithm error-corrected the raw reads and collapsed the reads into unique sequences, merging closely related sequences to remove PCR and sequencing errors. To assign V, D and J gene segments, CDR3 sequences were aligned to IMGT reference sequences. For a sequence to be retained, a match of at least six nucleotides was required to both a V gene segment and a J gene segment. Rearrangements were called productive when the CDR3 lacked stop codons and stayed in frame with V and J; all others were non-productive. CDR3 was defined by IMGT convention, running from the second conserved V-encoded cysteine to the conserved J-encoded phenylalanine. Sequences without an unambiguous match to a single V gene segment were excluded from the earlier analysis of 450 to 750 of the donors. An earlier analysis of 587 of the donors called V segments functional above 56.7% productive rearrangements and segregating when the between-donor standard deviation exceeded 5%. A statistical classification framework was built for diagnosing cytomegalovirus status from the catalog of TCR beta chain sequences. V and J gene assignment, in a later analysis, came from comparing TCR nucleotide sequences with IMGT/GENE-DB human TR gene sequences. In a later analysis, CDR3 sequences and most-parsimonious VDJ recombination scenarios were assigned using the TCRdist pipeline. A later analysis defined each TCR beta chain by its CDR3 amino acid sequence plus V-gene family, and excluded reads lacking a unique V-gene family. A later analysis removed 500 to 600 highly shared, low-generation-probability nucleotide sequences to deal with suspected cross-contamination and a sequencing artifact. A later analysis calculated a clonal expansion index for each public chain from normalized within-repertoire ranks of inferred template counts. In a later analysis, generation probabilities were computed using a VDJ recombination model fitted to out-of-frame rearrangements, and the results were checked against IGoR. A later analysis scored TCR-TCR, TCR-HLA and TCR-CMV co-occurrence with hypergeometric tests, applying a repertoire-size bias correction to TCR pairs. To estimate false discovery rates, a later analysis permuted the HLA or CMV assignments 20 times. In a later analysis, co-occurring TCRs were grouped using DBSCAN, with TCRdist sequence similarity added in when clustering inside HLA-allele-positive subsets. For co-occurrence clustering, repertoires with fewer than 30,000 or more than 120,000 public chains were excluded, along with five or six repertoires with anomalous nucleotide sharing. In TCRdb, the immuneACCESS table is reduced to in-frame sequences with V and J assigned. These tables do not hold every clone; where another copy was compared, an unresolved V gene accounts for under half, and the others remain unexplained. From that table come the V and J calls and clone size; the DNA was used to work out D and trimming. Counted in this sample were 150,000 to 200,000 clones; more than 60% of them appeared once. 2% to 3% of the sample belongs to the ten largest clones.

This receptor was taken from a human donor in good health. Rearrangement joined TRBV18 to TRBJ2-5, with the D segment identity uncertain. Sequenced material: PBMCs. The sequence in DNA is TGTGCCAGCTCACCATCTCAAGAGACCCAGTACTTC. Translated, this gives CASSPSQETQYF.